This TCR beta chain stems from a study of blood T cell repertoires in COVID-19. About the study: The United States, Italy and Spain were the sources of the acute and convalescent COVID-19 samples.

J lost 7 bases, V lost 2 bases, and 8 bases had no gene match. This CDR3 spans 16 amino acids. Germline assignment: CDR1 MNHNY and CDR2 SVGAGI (reference sequence). Seattle patients were enrolled while actively infected and followed longitudinally. Study processing details: Reference gene primer amplification in the assay estimated nucleated cell counts. Clones were sequenced by immunoSEQ multiplex PCR, and TCRdb holds only the in-frame ones, with some missing. V, J and clone size reflect that table, while D and trimming were determined from the DNA. The table has fewer than 350,000 clones, approximately 87% seen once.

The TCR was taken from a woman aged 25 to 39 with COVID-19, enrolled during active disease. The material sequenced was peripheral blood. The V gene is TRBV6-6, the J gene TRBJ2-2, with 9 bases lining up with TRBD2. CDR3 sequence: CASSYLAGGPVGELFF. The CDR3 DNA reads TGTGCCAGCAGTTACCTGGCGGGGGGGCCGGTCGGGGAGCTGTTTTTT.